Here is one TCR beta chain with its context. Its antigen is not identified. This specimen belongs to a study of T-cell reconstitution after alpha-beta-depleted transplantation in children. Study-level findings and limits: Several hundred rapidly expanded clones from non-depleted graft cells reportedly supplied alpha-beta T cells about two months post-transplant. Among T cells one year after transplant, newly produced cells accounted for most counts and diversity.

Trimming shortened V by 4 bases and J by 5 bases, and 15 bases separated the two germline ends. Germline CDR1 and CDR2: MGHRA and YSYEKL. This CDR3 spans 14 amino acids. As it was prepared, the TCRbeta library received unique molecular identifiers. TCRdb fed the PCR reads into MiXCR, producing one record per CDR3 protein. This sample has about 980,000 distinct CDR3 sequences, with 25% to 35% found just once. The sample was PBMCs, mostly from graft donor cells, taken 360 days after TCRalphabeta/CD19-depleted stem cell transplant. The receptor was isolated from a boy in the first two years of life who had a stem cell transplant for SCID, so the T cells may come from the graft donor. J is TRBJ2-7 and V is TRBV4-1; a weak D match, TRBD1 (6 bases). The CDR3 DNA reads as TGCGCCAGCAGCCCACAATCAGGGGTCAACGAGCAGTACTTC. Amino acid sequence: CASSPQSGVNEQYF.